A selection of T cell receptor beta chains follows, all from one sample in a study of human T cells and chemical hapten exposure. TCRdb re-analysed the RACE reads in MiXCR, keeping a single row per CDR3 protein. This sample has 95,000 to 150,000 distinct CDR3 sequences, with around 11% found just once. Sequenced material: whole blood, taken in connection with sensitization to the hapten diphenylcyclopropenone (DPC). These receptors were taken from a woman aged 50 to 60 with alopecia areata. Some clones in this sample may be carry-over from other donors' samples. Each CDR3 is given with its conserved first and last residue. A D gene is named only where the DNA matches it firmly. The listing skips clone size in some rows; elsewhere it reads once, few, many or a size class.

V	J	size	D	CDR3	DNA
TRBV10-3	TRBJ2-3	many	-	CAISEYEALTDTQYF	TGTGCCATCAGTGAGTACGAGGCGCTGACAGATACGCAGTATTTT
TRBV20-1	TRBJ2-1	many	TRBD1	CSARPPTGTYNEQFF	TGCAGTGCTAGGCCCCCGACAGGGACCTACAATGAGCAGTTCTTC
TRBV7-8	TRBJ1-4	-	-	CASSTAGATNEKLFF	TGTGCCAGCAGCACTGCAGGGGCAACTAATGAAAAACTGTTTTTT
TRBV6-6	TRBJ2-4	-	TRBD2	CASSTLAGESIQYF	TGTGCCAGCAGTACACTAGCGGGAGAGAGCATTCAGTACTTC
TRBV5-1	TRBJ2-1	few	-	CASSSGPTNEQFF	TGCGCCAGCAGCTCGGGACCAACGAATGAGCAGTTCTTC
TRBV12-3/TRBV12-4	TRBJ2-1	few	TRBD1	CASSEPRTGEGNEQFF	TGTGCCAGCAGCGAACCCAGGACAGGGGAAGGGAATGAGCAGTTCTTC
TRBV7-2	TRBJ2-3	few	-	CASSFTPLGGATDTQYF	TGTGCCAGCAGCTTCACCCCTCTTGGGGGGGCAACAGATACGCAGTATTTT
TRBV20-1	TRBJ1-1	few	-	CSAREGGAEAFF	TGCAGTGCTAGAGAGGGTGGGGCTGAAGCTTTCTTT
TRBV7-2	TRBJ1-1	many	-	CASSLAAGTEAFF	TGTGCCAGCAGCTTAGCAGCGGGGACAGAAGCTTTCTTT
TRBV7-2	TRBJ1-3	few	TRBD1	CASSGTDSGNTIYF	TGTGCCAGCAGCGGGACAGACTCTGGAAACACCATATATTTT
TRBV5-1	TRBJ2-7	-	-	CASSLAGGREQYF	TGCGCCAGCAGCTTGGCCGGAGGGCGCGAGCAGTACTTC
TRBV5-1	TRBJ2-7	-	-	CATSKGAGYEQYF	TGCGCCACCTCGAAGGGCGCAGGCTACGAGCAGTACTTC
TRBV10-3	TRBJ1-2	few	TRBD1	CAISELQGAASGYTF	TGTGCCATCAGTGAGCTACAGGGGGCGGCAAGTGGCTACACCTTC
TRBV28	TRBJ1-4	many	-	CASISAGITNEKLFF	TGTGCCAGCATTTCGGCAGGGATCACAAATGAAAAACTGTTTTTT
TRBV6-7	TRBJ1-5	-	-	CASPRRKGERWNQPQHF	TGTGCCAGTCCCCGAAGGAAGGGGGAGAGGTGGAATCAGCCCCAGCATTTT
TRBV6-5	TRBJ2-6	few	-	CASSYSRQVGTGANVLTF	TGTGCCAGCAGTTACTCGAGGCAGGTCGGCACTGGGGCCAACGTCCTGACTTTC
TRBV2	TRBJ2-7	few	-	CASRGGEYEQYF	TGTGCCAGCAGAGGGGGGGAATACGAGCAGTACTTC
TRBV2	TRBJ2-3	-	TRBD2	CASSPGLAGFHTQYF	TGTGCCAGCAGTCCGGGACTAGCGGGGTTTCATACGCAGTATTTT
TRBV29-1	TRBJ2-7	-	TRBD1	CSVELRDRAAYEQYF	TGCAGCGTTGAATTAAGGGACAGGGCGGCCTACGAGCAGTACTTC
TRBV2	TRBJ1-4	-	-	CASSPGINEKLFF	TGTGCCAGCAGTCCCGGAATTAATGAAAAACTGTTTTTT
TRBV9	TRBJ1-1	many	-	CASSVTGSTEAFF	TGTGCCAGCAGCGTAACAGGTTCAACTGAAGCTTTCTTT
TRBV7-2	TRBJ1-1	few	-	CASSGGSAGMNTEAFF	TGTGCCAGCAGCGGCGGGAGTGCGGGAATGAACACTGAAGCTTTCTTT
TRBV3-1	TRBJ2-1	few	-	CASSRASVSPFF	TGTGCCAGCAGCCGGGCTAGCGTGTCTCCGTTCTTC
TRBV29-1	TRBJ2-5	many	-	CSVEEFGGQRETQYF	TGCAGCGTTGAAGAGTTTGGGGGGCAGAGGGAGACCCAGTACTTC
TRBV20-1	TRBJ2-1	few	-	CSARDGSGRTAYNEQFF	TGCAGTGCTAGAGATGGGAGTGGTCGGACGGCCTACAATGAGCAGTTCTTC
TRBV12-3/TRBV12-4	TRBJ2-1	-	-	CASSFRGGLGDEQFF	TGTGCCAGCAGTTTTAGGGGGGGCCTAGGGGATGAGCAGTTCTTC
TRBV6-5	TRBJ1-2	-	-	CASSYSGGRGGYTF	TGTGCCAGCAGTTACTCCGGGGGACGGGGTGGCTACACCTTC
TRBV20-1	TRBJ1-1	many	TRBD1	CSACPGGETEAFF	TGCAGTGCCTGCCCAGGGGGCGAAACTGAAGCTTTCTTT
TRBV7-8	TRBJ2-1	few	-	CASSLLAISYNEQFF	TGTGCCAGCAGCTTGTTAGCAATTTCCTACAATGAGCAGTTCTTC
TRBV9	TRBJ2-2	many	-	CASSRSSRVDTGELFF	TGTGCCAGCAGCAGAAGTAGTCGGGTTGATACCGGGGAGCTGTTTTTT
TRBV20-1	TRBJ1-5	-	-	CSARDVVEGGNQPQHF	TGCAGTGCTAGAGATGTGGTGGAGGGCGGCAATCAGCCCCAGCATTTT
TRBV2	TRBJ2-1	-	TRBD1	CASSEGQGFDEQFF	TGTGCCAGCAGTGAAGGACAGGGCTTCGATGAGCAGTTCTTC
TRBV7-2	TRBJ2-5	many	-	CASSLVRGQQETQYF	TGTGCCAGCAGCTTAGTGAGAGGACAGCAGGAGACCCAGTACTTC
TRBV29-1	TRBJ2-3	many	-	CSVEQGVDTQYF	TGCAGCGTTGAACAGGGAGTGGATACGCAGTATTTT
TRBV6-1	TRBJ2-5	few	-	CATFYVGRETQYF	TGTGCCACGTTCTACGTGGGGAGAGAGACCCAGTACTTC
TRBV23-1	TRBJ2-1	-	-	CASSQFSTVYNEQFF	TGCGCCAGCAGTCAATTTTCGACGGTCTACAATGAGCAGTTCTTC
TRBV21-1	TRBJ1-3	-	-	CASSKKDSYSSGNTIYF	TGTGCCAGCAGCAAAAAGGACAGCTACTCCTCTGGAAACACCATATATTTT
TRBV7-2	TRBJ2-1	few	-	CASSSLNDYNEQFF	TGTGCCAGCAGCTCACTTAATGACTACAATGAGCAGTTCTTC
TRBV29-1	TRBJ1-1	-	TRBD1	CSVRTGAGAEAFF	TGCAGCGTGAGGACAGGGGCAGGGGCTGAAGCTTTCTTT
TRBV5-6	TRBJ2-1	-	-	CASEQGSYNEQFF	TGTGCCAGCGAACAGGGCTCCTACAATGAGCAGTTCTTC
TRBV11-2	TRBJ2-1	-	-	CASSLTGDPNNEQFF	TGTGCCAGCAGCTTAACCGGGGACCCCAACAATGAGCAGTTCTTC
TRBV29-1	TRBJ1-4	few	TRBD1	CSVDSGGEKLFF	TGCAGCGTTGACTCAGGGGGCGAAAAACTGTTTTTT
TRBV6-6	TRBJ2-3	few	TRBD1	CASSYSGQGADTQYF	TGTGCCAGCAGTTACTCGGGACAGGGAGCAGATACGCAGTATTTT
TRBV7-3	TRBJ2-6	many	-	CASSLYGTDTGANVLTF	TGTGCCAGCAGCTTATACGGGACTGACACTGGGGCCAACGTCCTGACTTTC
TRBV2	TRBJ2-1	few	-	CASRQYEQFF	TGTGCCAGCAGACAATATGAGCAGTTCTTC
TRBV12-5	TRBJ2-1	-	TRBD2	CASGLPGMAGDNEQFF	TGTGCTAGTGGTTTGCCAGGGATGGCGGGGGACAATGAGCAGTTCTTC
TRBV7-8	TRBJ2-5	few	TRBD1	CASSYATGTGVETQYF	TGTGCCAGCAGCTATGCAACCGGGACAGGGGTAGAGACCCAGTACTTC
TRBV5-4	TRBJ2-3	-	TRBD2	CASSLGTTTDTQYF	TGCGCCAGCAGCTTGGGGACTACGACAGATACGCAGTATTTT
TRBV3-1	TRBJ1-2	-	-	CASSQNTQGIYTF	TGTGCCAGCAGCCAAAATACACAGGGTATCTACACCTTC
TRBV29-1	TRBJ2-3	few	-	CSVMTGHTDTQYF	TGCAGCGTGATGACAGGCCACACAGATACGCAGTATTTT
TRBV7-7	TRBJ1-1	many	-	CASSLAIGTEAFF	TGTGCCAGCAGCTTAGCTATAGGCACTGAAGCTTTCTTT
TRBV6-5	TRBJ2-3	many	TRBD2	CASSSSGGLADTQYF	TGTGCCAGCAGTTCTAGCGGGGGCCTCGCTGATACGCAGTATTTT